This T cell receptor (beta chain) was sequenced in a study of CD8 T cells in ankylosing spondylitis. Study outcomes and limitations: Several highly homologous variants made up a TCR beta motif, and this motif appeared characteristic of ankylosing spondylitis blood. In the blood and synovial fluid of reactive arthritis, some motif variants had been previously reported. Disease-linked clones had a CD8+ phenotype and relatively low frequency in peripheral blood.

At least ten counts were recorded for this clonotype. Its antigen is not identified. Molecular-barcoded quantitative 5'-RACE produced these TCR beta libraries. TCRdb passed the 5' RACE reads through MiXCR, listing each CDR3 protein once. The data contain about 35,000 distinct CDR3 sequences, around 3% of them singletons. Germline V gene data show CDR1 as SGDLS and CDR2 as YYNGEE. This CDR3 is built from 15 residues. V was clipped by 3 bases and J by 5 bases; unmatched bases: 8. The sequence came from a male donor with ankylosing spondylitis or in good health (not recorded which). V usage is TRBV9 and J usage is TRBJ2-5; 9 positions match TRBD2. Sequenced input: blood, either unsorted or a sorted T cell fraction (not recorded which). The CDR3 DNA follows: TGTGCCAGCAGCGCGAGTAGCGGGAGTCGGGAGACCCAGTACTTC. Amino acids: CASSASSGSRETQYF.